This T cell receptor (beta chain) was captured by sequencing in a study of blood T cells in healthy people across ages. This clonotype was seen ten or more times. Primed by a sample-barcoded 5' primer and a J-beta primer mix, a second PCR proceeded for about 6 to 11 cycles. Each CDR3 protein gets one entry after TCRdb re-called the 5' RACE reads with MiXCR. The sample lists 800,000 to 950,000 distinct CDR3 sequences; 25% to 30% were seen once. Every donor contributed roughly 10 milliliters of peripheral blood by blood draw. Per sample, extraction of total RNA gave at least 6 micrograms in every case. Germline V lookup: CDR1 MDHEN, CDR2 SYDVKM. V was clipped by 7 bases and J by 1 base, with 14 bases between them. The CDR3 is 14 residues long. The same sample was also used in a study of T cells of mothers and their children. That work contributes: Healthy Caucasian mothers, a few in number, and their six children were the donors.

The sequence was obtained from a woman aged 40 to 50 in good health. V is TRBV28 and J is TRBJ2-7, with D perhaps TRBD1 or TRBD2 (5 bases each). What was sequenced was blood. CDR3 amino acids: CASTQPGLSYEQYF. Here the CDR3 DNA reads TGTGCCAGCACCCAACCGGGGCTTTCCTACGAGCAGTACTTC.